The 9 T cell receptor beta chains in this list originate from one sample, sequenced in a study of early T cells in non-severe SARS-CoV-2 infection. TCRdb itself ran the 5' RACE reads through MiXCR, one entry per CDR3 protein. This table has 63,000 or so distinct CDR3 sequences, more than 9.5% appearing once. The specimen was whole blood, collected at baseline. Receptors were obtained from an adult who was a healthcare worker with PCR-confirmed SARS-CoV-2 infection or an uninfected control (not recorded which).

This clonotype was observed a few times. The chain couples TRBV5-1 to TRBJ2-7; the D gene is possibly TRBD1 (6 bases). Germline V lookup: CDR1 SGHRS, CDR2 YFSETQ. With 5 bases removed from V and 5 bases from J, the gap between germline ends came to 17 bases. The CDR3 has 14 amino acids. The CDR3 loop is CASRRWDTQDEQYF. The DNA for the CDR3 is TGCGCCAGCAGACGTTGGGACACCCAGGACGAGCAGTACTTC.

The chain is built from TRBV29-1 and TRBJ2-3; D possibly corresponds to TRBD1 (6 bases). Trimming stripped 4 bases from V and 1 base from J, with 6 bases between. In germline, CDR1 is SQVTM, CDR2 ANQGSEA. The CDR3 is 12 residues long. This chain's CDR3 is CSVGQGTDTQYF. The DNA for the CDR3 is TGCAGCGTTGGACAGGGCACAGATACGCAGTATTTT.

This clonotype came up many times. This sequence joins TRBV7-2 and TRBJ2-7; D not certain. The CDR3 covers 14 residues. Trimming took 8 bases from V and 2 from J, leaving 16 bases between them. The V gene's germline CDR1 is SGHTA and CDR2 FQGNSA. CDR3 bases: TGTGCCAGCCGCCGAGTGAGGTATCCCTACGAGCAGTACTTC. It yields the protein CASRRVRYPYEQYF.

This clonotype was seen only a few times. The rearrangement links TRBV19 to TRBJ2-5; tentatively, D is TRBD2 (6 bases). Trimming cost V 6 bases and J 4 bases, with 12 bases left between them. Germline lookup yields CDR1 LNHDA and CDR2 SQIVND (reference sequence). The CDR3 runs 13 residues. CDR3 sequence reads: CASRNSGVETQYF. CDR3 coding DNA: TGTGCCAGTAGGAATTCGGGGGTAGAGACCCAGTACTTC.

The chain joins TRBV5-6 to TRBJ1-1; D is unclear. Germline CDR1 SGHDT, CDR2 YYEEEE. The V gene lost 1 base and the J gene lost 2 bases, with 12 bases spanning the gap. This CDR3 is built from 15 residues. Here the CDR3 DNA reads TGTGCCAGCAGCTTGTTGGGCAGCCTAAACACTGAAGCTTTCTTT. Protein sequence: CASSLLGSLNTEAFF.

This clonotype was detected only a few times. The chain has TRBV19 and TRBJ2-3, with TRBD2 identical over 12 bases. The CDR3 spans 15 residues. CDR1 is LNHDA, CDR2 SQIVND, per germline (reference sequence). The ends lost 3 bases at V and 6 bases at J; junction bases unmatched: 4. The CDR3 loop reads CASSMGLAGGDTQYF. The DNA of the CDR3 is TGTGCCAGTAGTATGGGCCTAGCGGGAGGGGATACGCAGTATTTT.

In this sample, this clonotype turned up many times. J is TRBJ2-2 and V is TRBV5-1; D unclear. Germline assignment: CDR1 SGHRS and CDR2 YFSETQ. The CDR3 runs 16 residues. V lost 2 bases and J lost 4, with 15 bases in between. The CDR3 coding sequence is TGCGCCAGCAGCTTTGGGCCCCTCGGAGTCACCGGGGAGCTGTTTTTT. Amino acid sequence: CASSFGPLGVTGELFF.

The chain has TRBV7-9 and TRBJ2-3; D not certain. Trimming cost V 5 bases and J 0 bases, with 3 bases left between them. The V gene's germline CDR1 is SEHNR and CDR2 FQNEAQ (reference sequence). CDR3 length equals 12 residues. The CDR3 region has the DNA TGTGCCAGCAGCGTTAGCACAGATACGCAGTATTTT. It yields the protein CASSVSTDTQYF.

This clonotype showed up just a few times. V gene TRBV7-2 combines with J gene TRBJ2-1, with a possible D match to TRBD2 (5 bases). From germline, CDR1 is SGHTA and CDR2 FQGNSA. V shed 0 bases and J shed 9 bases, with 15 bases lying between them. The CDR3 runs to 15 residues. The CDR3 region has the DNA TGTGCCAGCAGCTTAGCGAGAGGGCCCCAAGGTGAGCAGTTCTTC. Encoded protein: CASSLARGPQGEQFF.